This T cell receptor (beta chain) was sequenced in a study of cytotoxic CD8 clonotypes in ibrutinib-treated CLL. The ends lost 2 bases at V and 4 bases at J; junction bases unmatched: 6. The CDR3 totals 16 residues. Germline V gives CDR1 SGHRS, CDR2 YFSETQ. The method was immunoSEQ multiplex PCR; TCRdb's version includes in-frame clones alone and lacks a portion of them. Seen here are about 140,000 clones, approximately 75% observed once, and the top ten hold around 30%. V and J are TRBV5-1 and TRBJ2-7; 13 bases match TRBD2. The sample was PBMCs, taken after 12 months of ibrutinib treatment. This clonotype originated in a human donor with chronic lymphocytic leukemia. CDR3 DNA: TGCGCCAGCAGCTTAGGACTAGCGGGAGTGGGGTACGAGCAGTACTTC. Its protein product is CASSLGLAGVGYEQYF.